Listed below are T cell receptor beta chains from one sample, sequenced in a study of blood T cell repertoires in COVID-19. The assay was immunoSEQ multiplex PCR, and TCRdb's table has in-frame clones only and misses some. The data contain about 71,000 clones, roughly 82% of them seen just once; the ten biggest clones take up around 13%. The sequencing sample was made of peripheral blood. Every receptor here comes from an elderly woman with acute or convalescent COVID-19. The CDR3 runs from the conserved cysteine through the conserved F or W. The D gene is left open where the match is weak. Only some rows state a clone size, as once, few, many or a class for expanded clones.

D gene	CDR3 length	clone size	V gene	J gene	CDR3 DNA	CDR3 protein
-	12	few	TRBV4-2	TRBJ2-2	TGTGCCAGCAGCCAGGTCAGCGGGGAGCTGTTTTTT	CASSQVSGELFF
-	15	-	TRBV1	TRBJ2-2	TGCACCAGCAGCCAGATAGCTCCTAACACCGGGGAGCTGTTTTTT	CTSSQIAPNTGELFF
TRBD1	16	few	TRBV5-6	TRBJ1-1	TGTGCCAGCAGCCGAATACCGGGACAGGGGAACACTGAAGCTTTCTTT	CASSRIPGQGNTEAFF
TRBD2	15	-	TRBV9	TRBJ2-7	TGTGCCAGCAGCCCCCTAGCGGGGGGGAGCTACGAGCAGTACTTC	CASSPLAGGSYEQYF
-	16	once	TRBV24-1	TRBJ2-1	TGTGCCACCAGTGATTTGAGTGCGGGATACTACAATGAGCAGTTCTTC	CATSDLSAGYYNEQFF
-	19	-	TRBV9	TRBJ2-3	TGTGCCAGCAGCGTAGCCCGATCGGGAGCGTTGGGGGGCACAGATACGCAGTATTTT	CASSVARSGALGGTDTQYF
TRBD2	14	-	TRBV6-2/TRBV6-3	TRBJ2-7	TGTGCCAGCAGTATAGCGGGATTGGGCTACGAGCAGTACTTC	CASSIAGLGYEQYF
TRBD1	16	-	TRBV4-3	TRBJ1-5	TGCGCCAGCAGCCAAGGGACAGGGTATAGCAATCAGCCCCAGCATTTT	CASSQGTGYSNQPQHF
-	14	few	TRBV4-2	TRBJ1-2	TGTGCCAGCAGCCAAGATCGTACAGGACATGGCTACACCTTC	CASSQDRTGHGYTF
TRBD2	14	-	TRBV20-1	TRBJ2-1	TGCAGTGCTAGTGAGATAGCGGGAGGGGGGGAGCAGTTCTTC	CSASEIAGGGEQFF
TRBD2	16	-	TRBV6-6	TRBJ2-6	TGTGCCAGCAGTTTTCGGGGGGGTACTGGGGCCAACGTCCTGACTTTC	CASSFRGGTGANVLTF
TRBD2	13	-	TRBV5-6	TRBJ2-1	TGTGCCAGCAGCCTAGCGGGAGGGCCGAAGCAGTTCTTC	CASSLAGGPKQFF
TRBD1	14	-	TRBV2	TRBJ2-7	TGTGCCAGCAGTGAATGGACAGGGGTGGGCGAGCAGTACTTC	CASSEWTGVGEQYF
-	15	-	TRBV5-1	TRBJ2-7	TGCGCCAGCAGCTTGGCATACTCTTTGGGGAGCGAGCAGTACTTC	CASSLAYSLGSEQYF
TRBD1	15	-	TRBV7-9	TRBJ1-2	TGTGCCAGCAGCTTATGGGACAGAGATAACTATGGCTACACCTTC	CASSLWDRDNYGYTF
TRBD1	16	-	TRBV5-5	TRBJ1-5	TGTGCCAGCAGCAGGAGGGTGGGACAGGGCGATCAGCCCCAGCATTTT	CASSRRVGQGDQPQHF
TRBD2	20	-	TRBV27	TRBJ2-1	TGTGCCAGCAGCCCCAGGGGGACTAGCGGGAGGGGGCTCCCAAGAGATGAGCAGTTCTTC	CASSPRGTSGRGLPRDEQFF
TRBD2	16	-	TRBV19	TRBJ2-3	TGTGCCAGTAGTTCCATAGCGGGAAGTCTTGCAGATACGCAGTATTTT	CASSSIAGSLADTQYF
-	15	-	TRBV28	TRBJ1-1	TGTGCCAGCAGTTTATCCCCCGGACTTAGCACTGAAGCTTTCTTT	CASSLSPGLSTEAFF
-	13	once	TRBV6-5	TRBJ2-1	TGTGCCAGCAGCGACGGACTCGGCAATGAGCAGTTCTTC	CASSDGLGNEQFF
-	12	-	TRBV7-8	TRBJ2-7	TGTGCCAGCAGCTTAGAATTCGGGAGGCAGTACTTC	CASSLEFGRQYF
-	12	-	TRBV5-1	TRBJ2-7	TGCGCCAGCAGCCGCGACAGGTACGAGCAGTACTTC	CASSRDRYEQYF
-	13	-	TRBV12-3/TRBV12-4	TRBJ1-1	TGTGCCAGCAGTTTATTGAGGGACACTGAAGCTTTCTTT	CASSLLRDTEAFF
TRBD2	14	-	TRBV18	TRBJ2-1	TGTGCCAGCTCACGACTAGCGGCTAACAATGAGCAGTTCTTC	CASSRLAANNEQFF
-	15	-	TRBV30	TRBJ1-5	TGTGCCTGGAGTCGCAGGACACCGAGCAATCAGCCCCAGCATTTT	CAWSRRTPSNQPQHF
TRBD1	14	-	TRBV27	TRBJ1-1	TGTGCCAGCAGTATCGGGACAGGGGGCACTGAAGCTTTCTTT	CASSIGTGGTEAFF
-	13	-	TRBV14	TRBJ2-1	TGTGCCAGCAGCCAAGTAGCTGGCAATGAGCAGTTCTTC	CASSQVAGNEQFF
-	17	-	TRBV5-6	TRBJ2-3	TGTGCCAGCAGCTTGTTGCCCATAGCGGAACACACAGATACGCAGTATTTT	CASSLLPIAEHTDTQYF
TRBD1	21	few	TRBV7-6	TRBJ1-5	TGTGCCAGCAGCTTATGGCCCGCCGGGACAGGGGGGGAATATAGCAATCAGCCCCAGCATTTT	CASSLWPAGTGGEYSNQPQHF
-	14	-	TRBV10-2	TRBJ1-2	TGCGCCAGCAGCAGGGGAGCGGCGTCGGAGGGCTACACCTTC	CASSRGAASEGYTF
TRBD2	13	-	TRBV30	TRBJ2-7	TGTGCCTGGAATCCCGGACTAGCCTACGAGCAGTACTTC	CAWNPGLAYEQYF
TRBD2	13	-	TRBV30	TRBJ2-7	TGTGCCTGGAGGACTAGCGGAAACTACGAGCAGTACTTC	CAWRTSGNYEQYF
-	14	-	TRBV5-4	TRBJ2-3	TGTGCCAGCAGCTTTGGAGGGTTCCCAGATACGCAGTATTTT	CASSFGGFPDTQYF
TRBD2	15	few	TRBV6-1	TRBJ2-1	TGTGCCAGCAGTGAGGGACTAGCGCAGCTCAATGAGCAGTTCTTC	CASSEGLAQLNEQFF
-	13	-	TRBV5-4	TRBJ2-1	TGTGCCAGCAGCTCTACAGGGAGGGGTGAGCAGTTCTTC	CASSSTGRGEQFF
-	10	-	TRBV6-5	TRBJ1-2	TGTGCCAGCAGTTTTCGGGGCTACACCTTC	CASSFRGYTF
TRBD1	14	-	TRBV6-6	TRBJ2-3	TGTGCCAGCAGGGTCGACAGGGTCCCAGATACGCAGTATTTT	CASRVDRVPDTQYF
-	14	-	TRBV5-1	TRBJ1-1	TGCGCCAGCAGCCTATTCGATACGAACACTGAAGCTTTCTTT	CASSLFDTNTEAFF
-	20	-	TRBV15	TRBJ2-3	TGTGCCACCAGCGGATGGGATGCCGACGCCGGGACAATCCTCACAGATACGCAGTATTTT	CATSGWDADAGTILTDTQYF
TRBD2	15	-	TRBV7-2	TRBJ2-1	TGTGCCAGCAGCACCCGACTAGCGGGCTACAATGAGCAGTTCTTC	CASSTRLAGYNEQFF
-	15	once	TRBV15	TRBJ2-7	TGTGCCACCAGCAGAGATTTGACTATTTCCTACGAGCAGTACTTC	CATSRDLTISYEQYF
-	15	few	TRBV5-1	TRBJ1-4	TGCGCCAGCAGCCTGGAGGGGGGGCGTTTTGAAAAACTGTTTTTT	CASSLEGGRFEKLFF
-	11	medium-sized	TRBV18	TRBJ1-1	TGTGCCAGCTCAGATACAGGGGAAGCTTTCTTT	CASSDTGEAFF
TRBD2	16	once	TRBV10-3	TRBJ2-1	TGTGCCATCAGTGAGTCAAGACTAGCGGGAGAAGGTGAGCAGTTCTTC	CAISESRLAGEGEQFF
-	15	-	TRBV24-1	TRBJ1-1	TGTGCCACCAGTGATAGCAGGGGATCCCACACTGAAGCTTTCTTT	CATSDSRGSHTEAFF
TRBD1	14	-	TRBV29-1	TRBJ1-1	TGCAGCGGCCGGGACAGTCCCCAGGGGACTGAAGCTTTCTTT	CSGRDSPQGTEAFF
TRBD2	16	-	TRBV5-1	TRBJ2-7	TGCGCCAGCAGCTTGGTCGGACTAGCGGGAAGCGACGAGCAGTACTTC	CASSLVGLAGSDEQYF
-	13	-	TRBV5-1	TRBJ1-1	TGCGCCAGCAGCTTAAACAGGAACACTGAAGCTTTCTTT	CASSLNRNTEAFF